This section outlines one TCR beta chain sequence together with its context. The data were obtained in a study of shared clonotypes between healthy human individuals. Only in-frame clones appear in the TCRdb table, and some are missing; sequencing was by immunoSEQ multiplex PCR. The sample includes about 450,000 clones, 70% to 80% of them seen just once. The germline V gene has CDR1 LGHNA and CDR2 YNFKEQ. Between the trimmed V and J ends, which lost 1 base and 11 bases, there was a span of 15 bases. The CDR3 runs 14 residues. V and J are TRBV4-2 and TRBJ2-1; D is undetermined. Sequencing used PBMCs. This clonotype was sampled from a woman aged 40 to 50 in good health. Some clones in this sample may be carry-over from other donors' samples. In nucleotides, the CDR3 is TGTGCCAGCAGCCAAGCAGGCCCCATGGCCCAGCAGTTCTTC. Translation: CASSQAGPMAQQFF.